The clone carrying this T cell receptor (beta chain) has just a few counts. These data originate in a study of early T cells in non-severe SARS-CoV-2 infection. Per the germline V gene, CDR1 is SGHAT and CDR2 is FQNNGV. This CDR3 is 11 amino acids long. Deletions cut 3 bases from V and 6 bases from J, with 4 bases between. TCRdb reanalysed the 5' RACE reads using MiXCR and keeps one entry per CDR3 protein. The sample lists about 60,000 distinct CDR3 sequences; 10% to 15% were seen once. Material for sequencing was whole blood. This TCR derives from an adult who was a healthcare worker with PCR-confirmed SARS-CoV-2 infection or an uninfected control (not recorded which). The chain employs TRBV11-2 and TRBJ2-3, with D unclear. CDR3 DNA sequence: TGTGCCAGCAGCTTTTGGGATACGCAGTATTTT. This gives the protein CASSFWDTQYF.